This is a list of T cell receptor beta chains from one sample in a study of blood T cells in healthy people across ages. TCRdb analysed the 5' RACE reads with MiXCR anew, one entry per CDR3 protein. The table has approximately 1,700,000 distinct CDR3 sequences, roughly 43% seen once. The sample was blood. The receptors come from a human donor in good health. Each CDR3 is given with its conserved first and last residue. D genes are given only for firm matches. A clone size is listed for some rows: how often the clone was seen (once, few, many), or a class if it is expanded.

TRBD1	TRBV20-1	-	TRBJ2-7	TGCAGTGCTACCAGCGGTGAGACAGGGGACGACGAGCAGTACTTC	CSATSGETGDDEQYF
TRBD1	TRBV6-5	-	TRBJ2-1	TGTGCCAGCAGTGGGGACAGGTCGGTCAATGAGCAGTTCTTC	CASSGDRSVNEQFF
-	TRBV10-3	-	TRBJ1-1	TGTGCCATCAGGGAGTTGGCGGTGAACACTGAAGCTTTCTTT	CAIRELAVNTEAFF
-	TRBV6-6	few	TRBJ1-2	TGTGCCAGCAGTCCGTCGGCTCAGGGTTATTATGGCTACACCTTC	CASSPSAQGYYGYTF
TRBD2	TRBV6-6	-	TRBJ2-5	TGTGCCAGCAGCTACTTGATTAGCGGGGGTCGGGAGACCCAGTACTTC	CASSYLISGGRETQYF
TRBD2	TRBV4-3	once	TRBJ2-3	TGCGCCAGCAGCCAAGCGACTAGCGGGGGGGCTATTAGTAGCACAGATACGCAGTATTTT	CASSQATSGGAISSTDTQYF
-	TRBV4-1	-	TRBJ2-3	TGCGCCAGCAGCCAAACGGGTGGAGGCACAGATACGCAGTATTTT	CASSQTGGGTDTQYF
-	TRBV7-9	few	TRBJ2-7	TGTGCCAGCAGCCCCCGGGGAATAGGGATACCCGGCTACGAGCAGTACTTC	CASSPRGIGIPGYEQYF
-	TRBV14	-	TRBJ2-7	TGTGCCAGCAGCCCTAATATATGGAGGGAGACGGAAGCCTACGAGCAGTACTTC	CASSPNIWRETEAYEQYF
-	TRBV7-9	-	TRBJ2-5	TGTGCCAGCAGCGACACTGGAGGGATCCAAGAGACCCAGTACTTC	CASSDTGGIQETQYF
TRBD2	TRBV20-1	-	TRBJ2-7	TGCAGTGCTATAAGGACTAGCGGCTACAATGAGCAGTACTTC	CSAIRTSGYNEQYF
-	TRBV24-1	once	TRBJ2-3	TGTGCCACCAGTGACGGACGGATCTCTAGCACAGATACGCAGTATTTT	CATSDGRISSTDTQYF
-	TRBV5-5	-	TRBJ2-7	TGTGCCAGCAGCTTCGCTCGGGAGACGGGCGAGCAGTACTTC	CASSFARETGEQYF
TRBD1	TRBV6-2/TRBV6-3	few	TRBJ2-7	TGTGCCAGCAGTTATGGGACAGGGTCCGAGAAGCAGTACTTC	CASSYGTGSEKQYF